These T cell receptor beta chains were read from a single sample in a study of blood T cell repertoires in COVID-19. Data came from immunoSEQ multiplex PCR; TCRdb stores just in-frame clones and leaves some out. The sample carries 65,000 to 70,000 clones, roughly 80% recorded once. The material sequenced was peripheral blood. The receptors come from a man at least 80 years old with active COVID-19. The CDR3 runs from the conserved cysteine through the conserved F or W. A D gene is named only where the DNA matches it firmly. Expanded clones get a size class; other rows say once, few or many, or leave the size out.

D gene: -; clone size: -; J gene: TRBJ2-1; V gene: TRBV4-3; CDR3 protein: CASSRDAYNEQFF; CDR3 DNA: TGCGCCAGCTCCCGGGATGCCTACAATGAGCAGTTCTTC
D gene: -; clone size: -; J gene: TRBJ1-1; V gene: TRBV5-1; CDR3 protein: CASSFTSRQPIFGAFF; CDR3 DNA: TGCGCCAGCAGCTTCACTTCGCGGCAGCCGATTTTTGGAGCTTTCTTT
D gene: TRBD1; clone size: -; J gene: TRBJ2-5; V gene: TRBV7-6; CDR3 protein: CASSLLGTGGRETQYF; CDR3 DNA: TGTGCCAGCAGCTTATTAGGGACAGGGGGTCGAGAGACCCAGTACTTC
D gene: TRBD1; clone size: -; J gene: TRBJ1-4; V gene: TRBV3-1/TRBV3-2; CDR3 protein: CASSQTPGTGGKLFF; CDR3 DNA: TGTGCCAGCAGCCAAACTCCCGGGACAGGCGGAAAACTGTTTTTT
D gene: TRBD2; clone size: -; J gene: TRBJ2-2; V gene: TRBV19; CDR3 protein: CASRTRTTGELFF; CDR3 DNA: TGTGCCAGCCGGACTAGAACCACCGGGGAGCTGTTTTTT
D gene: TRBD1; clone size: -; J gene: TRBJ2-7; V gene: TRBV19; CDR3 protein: CASRPGQNYEQYF; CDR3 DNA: TGTGCCAGTAGGCCGGGACAGAATTACGAGCAGTACTTC
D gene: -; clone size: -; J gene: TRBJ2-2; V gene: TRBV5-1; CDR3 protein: CASSLQVSGTGGELFF; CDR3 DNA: TGCGCCAGCAGCTTGCAGGTTAGCGGTACAGGCGGGGAGCTGTTTTTT
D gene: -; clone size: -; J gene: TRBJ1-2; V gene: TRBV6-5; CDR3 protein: CASSPVNYGYTF; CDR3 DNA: TGTGCCAGCTCTCCAGTTAACTATGGCTACACCTTC
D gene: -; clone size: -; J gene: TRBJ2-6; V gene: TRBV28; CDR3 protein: CASSLISTGNSGANVLTF; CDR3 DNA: TGTGCCAGCAGTTTAATTTCAACAGGAAACTCTGGGGCCAACGTCCTGACTTTC
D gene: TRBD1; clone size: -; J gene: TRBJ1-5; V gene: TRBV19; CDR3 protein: CASSPRTGGGQPQHF; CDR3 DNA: TGTGCCAGTAGTCCACGGACAGGGGGCGGCCAGCCCCAGCATTTT
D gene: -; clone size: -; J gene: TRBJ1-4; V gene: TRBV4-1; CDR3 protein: CASSQVQRGEQEKLFF; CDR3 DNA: TGCGCCAGCAGCCAAGTCCAGCGGGGGGAACAAGAAAAACTGTTTTTT
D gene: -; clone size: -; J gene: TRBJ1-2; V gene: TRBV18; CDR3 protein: CASSPSTRNYGYTF; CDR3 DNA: TGTGCCAGCTCACCATCTACCCGGAACTATGGCTACACCTTC
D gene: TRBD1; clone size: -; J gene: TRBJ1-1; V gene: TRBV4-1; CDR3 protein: CASSQGQGMNTEAFF; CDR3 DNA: TGCGCCAGCAGCCAGGGACAGGGCATGAACACTGAAGCTTTCTTT
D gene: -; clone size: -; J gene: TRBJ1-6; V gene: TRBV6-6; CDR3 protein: CASSYAFPGSRSPLHF; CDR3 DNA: TGTGCCAGCAGTTACGCTTTCCCGGGGTCTCGGTCACCCCTCCACTTT
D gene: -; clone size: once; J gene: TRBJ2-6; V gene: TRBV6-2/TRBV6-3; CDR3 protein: CASSRNTGSTGANVLTF; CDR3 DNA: TGTGCCAGCAGCCGCAACACAGGGTCTACTGGGGCCAACGTCCTGACTTTC
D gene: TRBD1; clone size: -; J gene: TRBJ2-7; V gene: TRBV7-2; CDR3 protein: CASSSQPGQGSGEQYF; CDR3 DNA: TGTGCCAGCAGCTCACAACCGGGACAGGGGAGCGGCGAGCAGTACTTC
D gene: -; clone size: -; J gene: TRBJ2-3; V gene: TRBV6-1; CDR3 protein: CASSEARVGAADTQYF; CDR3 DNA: TGTGCCAGCAGTGAAGCGCGGGTGGGGGCAGCAGATACGCAGTATTTT
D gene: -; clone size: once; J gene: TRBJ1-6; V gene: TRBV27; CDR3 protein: CASSATQGHHNSPLHF; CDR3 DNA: TGTGCCAGCAGTGCGACACAGGGTCACCATAATTCACCCCTCCACTTT
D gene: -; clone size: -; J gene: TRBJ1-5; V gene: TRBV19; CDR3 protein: CASRAQGQPQHF; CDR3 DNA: TGTGCCAGTAGAGCACAGGGTCAGCCCCAGCATTTT
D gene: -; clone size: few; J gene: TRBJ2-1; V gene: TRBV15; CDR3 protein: CATSRGIWDKGNEQFF; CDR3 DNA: TGTGCCACCAGCAGAGGGATCTGGGACAAGGGCAATGAGCAGTTCTTC
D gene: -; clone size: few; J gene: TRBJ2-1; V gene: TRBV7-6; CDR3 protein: CASSLVAASSSYNEQFF; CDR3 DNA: TGTGCCAGCAGCTTAGTCGCGGCGTCCAGCTCCTACAATGAGCAGTTCTTC
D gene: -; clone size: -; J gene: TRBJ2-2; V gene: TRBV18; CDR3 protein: CASSPDWVNTGELFF; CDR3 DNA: TGTGCCAGCTCACCGGACTGGGTAAACACCGGGGAGCTGTTTTTT
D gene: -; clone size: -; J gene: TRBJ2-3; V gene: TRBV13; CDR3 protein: CASSLLGAGATQYF; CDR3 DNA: TGTGCCAGCAGCTTGCTGGGGGCAGGTGCTACGCAGTATTTT
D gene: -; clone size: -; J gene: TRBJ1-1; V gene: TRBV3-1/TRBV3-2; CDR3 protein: CASSQVLGLNTEAFF; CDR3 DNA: TGTGCCAGCAGCCAAGTACTAGGGTTGAACACTGAAGCTTTCTTT
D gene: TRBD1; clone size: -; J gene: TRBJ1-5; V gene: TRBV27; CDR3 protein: CASSLAGQGNQPQHF; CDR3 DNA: TGTGCCAGCAGTTTAGCCGGACAGGGTAATCAGCCCCAGCATTTT
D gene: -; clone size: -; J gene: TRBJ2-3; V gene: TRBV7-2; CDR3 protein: CASSLQAGTTDTQYF; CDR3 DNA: TGTGCCAGCAGCTTACAGGCGGGAACCACAGATACGCAGTATTTT
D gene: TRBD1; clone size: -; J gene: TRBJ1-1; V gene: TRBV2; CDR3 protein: CASSAGQANEAFF; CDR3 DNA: TGTGCCAGCAGCGCCGGACAGGCGAATGAAGCTTTCTTT
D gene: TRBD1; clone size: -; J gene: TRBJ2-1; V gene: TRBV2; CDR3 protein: CASSDGTGNMNEQFF; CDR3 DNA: TGTGCCAGCAGTGATGGGACAGGGAATATGAATGAGCAGTTCTTC
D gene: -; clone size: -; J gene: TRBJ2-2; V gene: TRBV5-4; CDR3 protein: CASVERANGELFF; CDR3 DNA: TGTGCCAGCGTGGAGCGGGCTAACGGGGAGCTGTTTTTT
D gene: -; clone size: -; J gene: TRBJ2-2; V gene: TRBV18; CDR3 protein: CASSPTNQGIHAGELFF; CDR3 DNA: TGTGCCAGCTCACCAACAAACCAGGGTATTCATGCCGGGGAGCTGTTTTTT
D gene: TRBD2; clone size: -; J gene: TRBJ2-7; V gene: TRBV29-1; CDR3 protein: CSVDGGRAYEQYF; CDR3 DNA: TGCAGCGTTGACGGCGGGAGGGCCTACGAGCAGTACTTC
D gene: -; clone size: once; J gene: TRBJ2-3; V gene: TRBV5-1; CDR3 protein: CASSRDFTDTQYF; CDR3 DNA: TGCGCCAGCTCGCGGGACTTCACAGATACGCAGTATTTT
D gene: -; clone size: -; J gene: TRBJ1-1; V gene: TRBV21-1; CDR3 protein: CASSNEGTLNTEAFF; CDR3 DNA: TGTGCCAGCAGCAATGAGGGGACACTGAACACTGAAGCTTTCTTT
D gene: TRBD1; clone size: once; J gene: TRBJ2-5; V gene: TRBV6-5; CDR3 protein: CASTDPTGQETQYF; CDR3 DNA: TGTGCCAGCACCGACCCGACAGGGCAAGAGACCCAGTACTTC
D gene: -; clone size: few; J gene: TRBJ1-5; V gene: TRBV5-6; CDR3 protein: CASSLAGGGNQPQHF; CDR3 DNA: TGTGCCAGCAGCTTGGCCGGGGGGGGCAATCAGCCCCAGCATTTT
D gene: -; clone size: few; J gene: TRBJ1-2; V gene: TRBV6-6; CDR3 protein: CASSYPGQSNYGYTF; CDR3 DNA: TGTGCCAGCAGTTACCCAGGACAGTCTAACTATGGCTACACCTTC
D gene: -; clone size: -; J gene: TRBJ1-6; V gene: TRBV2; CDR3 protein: CASSDLQENSPLHF; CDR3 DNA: TGTGCCAGCAGTGATCTACAGGAGAATTCACCCCTCCACTTT
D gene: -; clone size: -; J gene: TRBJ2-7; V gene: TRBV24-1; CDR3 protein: CATSDLLGQYF; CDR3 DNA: TGTGCCACCAGTGACCTTCTCGGGCAGTACTTC
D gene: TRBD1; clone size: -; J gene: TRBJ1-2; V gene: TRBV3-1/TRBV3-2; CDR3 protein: CASSQDRTGRYGYTF; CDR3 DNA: TGTGCCAGCAGCCAAGATAGGACAGGGCGCTATGGCTACACCTTC
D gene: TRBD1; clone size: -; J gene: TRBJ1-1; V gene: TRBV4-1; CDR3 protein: CASSQDVAGGYTEAFF; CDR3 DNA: TGCGCCAGCAGCCAAGATGTAGCAGGGGGCTACACTGAAGCTTTCTTT
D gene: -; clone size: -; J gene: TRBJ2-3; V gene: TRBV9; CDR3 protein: CASSVGGRNPVDTQYF; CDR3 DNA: TGTGCCAGCAGCGTAGGGGGGCGTAACCCTGTGGATACGCAGTATTTT
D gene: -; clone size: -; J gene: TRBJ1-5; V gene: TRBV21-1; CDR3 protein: CASRPGGSGNQPQHF; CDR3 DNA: TGTGCCAGCAGGCCGGGGGGATCGGGCAATCAGCCCCAGCATTTT
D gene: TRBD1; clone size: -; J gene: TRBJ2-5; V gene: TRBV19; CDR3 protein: CASSTPSGRGPETQYF; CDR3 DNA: TGTGCCAGTAGTACTCCGTCGGGCAGGGGGCCGGAGACCCAGTACTTC
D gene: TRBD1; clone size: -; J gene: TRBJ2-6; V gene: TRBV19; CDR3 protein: CASNVPGQGASGANVLTF; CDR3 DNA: TGTGCCAGTAATGTCCCGGGACAGGGGGCGTCCGGGGCCAACGTCCTGACTTTC
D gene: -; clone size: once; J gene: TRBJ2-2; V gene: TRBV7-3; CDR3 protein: CASSLGRGTGELFF; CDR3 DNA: TGTGCCAGCAGCTTAGGGAGGGGGACCGGGGAGCTGTTTTTT
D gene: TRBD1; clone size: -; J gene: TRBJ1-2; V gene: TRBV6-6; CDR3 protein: CASSNTRRTGDGYTF; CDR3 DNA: TGTGCCAGCAGTAATACCCGAAGGACAGGGGATGGCTACACCTTC
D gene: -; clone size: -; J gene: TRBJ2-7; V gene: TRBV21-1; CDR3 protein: CASSKIRGQASPYEQYF; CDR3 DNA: TGTGCCAGCAGCAAAATCCGGGGACAGGCATCCCCCTACGAGCAGTACTTC
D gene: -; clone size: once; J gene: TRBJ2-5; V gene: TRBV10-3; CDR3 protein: CATGQIYSQETQYF; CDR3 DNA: TGTGCCACCGGACAGATTTATTCACAAGAGACCCAGTACTTC
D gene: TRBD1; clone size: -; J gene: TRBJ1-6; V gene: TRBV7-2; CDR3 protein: CASSYGQDGSPLHF; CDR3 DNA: TGTGCCAGCAGCTACGGACAGGACGGGTCACCCCTCCACTTT
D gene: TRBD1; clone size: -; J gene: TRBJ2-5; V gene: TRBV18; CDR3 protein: CASSPQGQGARETQYF; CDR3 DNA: TGTGCCAGCTCACCACAAGGGCAGGGGGCGCGGGAGACCCAGTACTTC
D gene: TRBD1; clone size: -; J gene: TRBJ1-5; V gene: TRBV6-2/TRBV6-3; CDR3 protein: CASSVRTGVRNQPQHF; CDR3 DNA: TGTGCCAGCAGCGTTAGGACAGGGGTTAGGAATCAGCCCCAGCATTTT
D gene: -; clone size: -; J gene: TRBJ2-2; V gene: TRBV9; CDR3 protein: CASSVGTGANTGELFF; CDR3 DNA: TGTGCCAGCAGCGTAGGGACGGGGGCGAACACCGGGGAGCTGTTTTTT
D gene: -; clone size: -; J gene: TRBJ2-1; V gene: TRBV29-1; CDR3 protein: CSVVGYNEQFF; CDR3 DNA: TGCAGCGTTGTCGGTTACAATGAGCAGTTCTTC
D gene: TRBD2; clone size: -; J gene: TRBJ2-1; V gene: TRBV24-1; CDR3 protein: CAPRGGGLAGGGLVNEQFF; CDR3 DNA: TGTGCCCCCCGTGGGGGAGGACTAGCGGGGGGAGGGCTGGTCAATGAGCAGTTCTTC
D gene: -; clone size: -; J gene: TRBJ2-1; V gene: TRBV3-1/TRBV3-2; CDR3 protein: CASSERSSYNEQFF; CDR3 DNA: TGTGCCAGCAGTGAGCGGAGCTCCTACAATGAGCAGTTCTTC
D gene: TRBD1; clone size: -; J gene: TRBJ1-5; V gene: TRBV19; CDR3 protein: CASSIDRLGQGDQPQHF; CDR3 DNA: TGTGCCAGTAGTATAGATCGACTGGGACAGGGAGATCAGCCCCAGCATTTT
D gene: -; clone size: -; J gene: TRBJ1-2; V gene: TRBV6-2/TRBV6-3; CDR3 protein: CASSYFGGGQNRYGYTF; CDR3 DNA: TGTGCCAGCAGTTACTTCGGGGGGGGCCAGAATCGTTATGGCTACACCTTC
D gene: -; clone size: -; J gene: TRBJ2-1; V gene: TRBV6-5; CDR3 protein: CASSPVLVNEQFF; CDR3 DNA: TGTGCCAGCAGTCCCGTCTTAGTGAATGAGCAGTTCTTC
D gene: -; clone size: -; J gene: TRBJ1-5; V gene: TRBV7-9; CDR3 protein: CASSLGRGGSQPQHF; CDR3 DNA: TGTGCCAGCAGCTTAGGGAGAGGGGGAAGTCAGCCCCAGCATTTT